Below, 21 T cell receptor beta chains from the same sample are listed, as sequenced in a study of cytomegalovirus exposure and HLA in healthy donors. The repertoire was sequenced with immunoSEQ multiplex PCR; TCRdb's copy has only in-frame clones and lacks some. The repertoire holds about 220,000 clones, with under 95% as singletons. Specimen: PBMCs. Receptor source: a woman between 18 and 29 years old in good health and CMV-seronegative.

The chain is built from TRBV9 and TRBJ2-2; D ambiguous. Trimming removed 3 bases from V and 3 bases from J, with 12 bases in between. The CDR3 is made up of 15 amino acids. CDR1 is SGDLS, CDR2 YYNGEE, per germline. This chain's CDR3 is CASSGALFDTGELFF. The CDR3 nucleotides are TGTGCCAGCAGCGGAGCCCTCTTTGACACCGGGGAGCTGTTTTTT.

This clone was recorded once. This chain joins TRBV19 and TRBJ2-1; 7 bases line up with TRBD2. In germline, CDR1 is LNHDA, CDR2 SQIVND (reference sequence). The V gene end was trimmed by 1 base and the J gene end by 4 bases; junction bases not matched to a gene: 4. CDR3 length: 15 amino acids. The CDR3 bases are TGTGCCAGTAGTATAGTCCGGACTAGTTACAATGAGCAGTTCTTC. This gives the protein CASSIVRTSYNEQFF.

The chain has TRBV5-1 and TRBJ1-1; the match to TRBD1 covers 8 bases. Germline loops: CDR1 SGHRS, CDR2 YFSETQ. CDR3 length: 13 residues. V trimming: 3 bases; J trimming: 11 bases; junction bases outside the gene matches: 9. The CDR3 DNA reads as TGCGCCAGCAGCTATCTCAGGGGGCGCGGGGCTTTCTTT. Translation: CASSYLRGRGAFF.

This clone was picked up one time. The CDR3 region has the DNA TGTGCCAGCAGTGAACTCTACGAGCAGTACTTC. It encodes CASSELYEQYF. This rearrangement joins TRBV6-1 to TRBJ2-7, with D unclear. CDR1 and CDR2 (germline): MNHNS, SASEGT. Trimming took off 2 bases at V and 3 bases at J, with 2 bases between the two ends. The CDR3 spans 11 residues.

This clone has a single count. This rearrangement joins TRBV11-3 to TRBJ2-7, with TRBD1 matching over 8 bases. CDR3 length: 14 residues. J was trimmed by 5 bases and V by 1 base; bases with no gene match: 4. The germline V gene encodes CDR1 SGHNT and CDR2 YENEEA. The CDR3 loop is CASSLGQGTNEQYF. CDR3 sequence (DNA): TGTGCCAGCAGCTTAGGACAGGGGACCAACGAGCAGTACTTC.

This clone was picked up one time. The chain's CDR3 is CASSSRYNEQFF. For the CDR3, the DNA is TGTGCCAGCAGTTCCCGTTACAATGAGCAGTTCTTC. V and J are TRBV27 and TRBJ2-1; D is unclear. Looked up from germline, CDR1 is MNHEY and CDR2 is SMNVEV (reference sequence). V dropped 4 bases and J dropped 4 bases, with 5 bases sitting between them. There are 12 residues in the CDR3.

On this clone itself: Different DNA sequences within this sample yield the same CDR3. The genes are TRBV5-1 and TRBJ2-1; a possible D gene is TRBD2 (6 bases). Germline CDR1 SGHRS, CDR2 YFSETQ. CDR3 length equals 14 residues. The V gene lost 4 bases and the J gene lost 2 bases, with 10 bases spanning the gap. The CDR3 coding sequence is TGCGCCAGCAGCGGTAGCGGTCCCTACAATGAGCAGTTCTTC. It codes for CASSGSGPYNEQFF.

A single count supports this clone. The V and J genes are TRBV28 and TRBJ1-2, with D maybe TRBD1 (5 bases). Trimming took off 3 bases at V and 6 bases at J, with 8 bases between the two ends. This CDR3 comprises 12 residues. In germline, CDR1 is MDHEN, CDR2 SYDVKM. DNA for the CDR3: TGTGCCAGCAGTTTGAAGGGGAATGGCTACACCTTC. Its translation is CASSLKGNGYTF.

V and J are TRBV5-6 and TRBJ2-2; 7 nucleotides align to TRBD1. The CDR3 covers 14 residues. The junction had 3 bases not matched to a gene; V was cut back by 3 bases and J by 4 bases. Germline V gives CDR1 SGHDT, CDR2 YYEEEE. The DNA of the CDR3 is TGTGCCAGCAGCTCAAGGGGGCGCACCGGGGAGCTGTTTTTT. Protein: CASSSRGRTGELFF.

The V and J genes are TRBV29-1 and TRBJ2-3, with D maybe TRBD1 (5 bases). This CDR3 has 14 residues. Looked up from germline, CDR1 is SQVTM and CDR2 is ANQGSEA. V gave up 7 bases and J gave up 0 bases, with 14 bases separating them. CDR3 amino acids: CSASYRFSTDTQYF. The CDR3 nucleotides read TGCAGCGCCTCCTACAGGTTTAGCACAGATACGCAGTATTTT.

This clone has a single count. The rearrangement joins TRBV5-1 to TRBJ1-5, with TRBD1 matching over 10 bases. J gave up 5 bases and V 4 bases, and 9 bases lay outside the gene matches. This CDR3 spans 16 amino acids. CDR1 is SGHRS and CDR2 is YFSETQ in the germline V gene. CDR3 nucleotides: TGCGCCAGCAGCCCGTCCGGGACAGGGGCCCATCAGCCCCAGCATTTT. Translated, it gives CASSPSGTGAHQPQHF.

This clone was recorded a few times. CDR3 in amino acids: CASTVTTGYEQYF. In DNA form, the CDR3 reads TGTGCCAGCACCGTTACCACCGGGTACGAGCAGTACTTC. The rearrangement joins TRBV6-5 to TRBJ2-7; no definite D call. The V end was cut by 7 bases, the J end by 4 bases, with 14 bases between. Germline CDR1 and CDR2: MNHEY and SVGAGI. This CDR3 comprises 13 residues.

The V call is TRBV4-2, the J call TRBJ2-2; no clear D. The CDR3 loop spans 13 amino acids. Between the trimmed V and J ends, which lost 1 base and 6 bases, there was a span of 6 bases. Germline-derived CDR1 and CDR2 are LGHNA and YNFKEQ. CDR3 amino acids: CASSQGHPGELFF. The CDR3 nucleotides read TGTGCCAGCAGCCAAGGTCATCCCGGGGAGCTGTTTTTT.

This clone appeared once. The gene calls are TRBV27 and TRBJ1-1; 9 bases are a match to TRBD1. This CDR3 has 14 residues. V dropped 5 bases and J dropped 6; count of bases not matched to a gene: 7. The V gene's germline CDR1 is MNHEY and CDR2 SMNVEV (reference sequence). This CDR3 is CASSPQGARAEAFF. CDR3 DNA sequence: TGTGCCAGCAGTCCACAGGGGGCGAGGGCTGAAGCTTTCTTT.

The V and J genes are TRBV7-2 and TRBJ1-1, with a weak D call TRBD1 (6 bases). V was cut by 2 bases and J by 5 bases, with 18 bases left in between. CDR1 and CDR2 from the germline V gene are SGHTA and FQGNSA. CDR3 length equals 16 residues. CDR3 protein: CASSLFLRGIWTEAFF. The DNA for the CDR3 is TGTGCCAGCAGCTTATTTTTGAGGGGGATATGGACTGAAGCTTTCTTT.

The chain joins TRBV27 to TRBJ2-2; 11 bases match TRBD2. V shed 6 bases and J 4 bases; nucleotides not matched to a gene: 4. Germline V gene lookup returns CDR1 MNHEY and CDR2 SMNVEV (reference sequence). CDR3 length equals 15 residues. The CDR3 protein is CASRPTSGSTGELFF. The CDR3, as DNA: TGTGCCAGCAGGCCTACTAGCGGGAGCACCGGGGAGCTGTTTTTT.

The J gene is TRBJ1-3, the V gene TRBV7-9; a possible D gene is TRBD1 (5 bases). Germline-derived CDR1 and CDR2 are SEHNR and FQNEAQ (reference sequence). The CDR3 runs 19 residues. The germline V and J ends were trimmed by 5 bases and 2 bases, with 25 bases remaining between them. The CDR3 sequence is CASSQTVPGWAAAGNTIYF. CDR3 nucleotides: TGTGCCAGCAGCCAGACCGTCCCAGGGTGGGCGGCGGCTGGAAACACCATATATTTT.

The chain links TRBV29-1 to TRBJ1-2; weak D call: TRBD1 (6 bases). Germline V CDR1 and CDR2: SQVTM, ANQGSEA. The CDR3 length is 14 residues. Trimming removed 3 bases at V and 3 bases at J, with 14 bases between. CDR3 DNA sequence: TGCAGCGTTGAGTTTCAGGGGCCCCACTATGGCTACACCTTC. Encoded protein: CSVEFQGPHYGYTF.

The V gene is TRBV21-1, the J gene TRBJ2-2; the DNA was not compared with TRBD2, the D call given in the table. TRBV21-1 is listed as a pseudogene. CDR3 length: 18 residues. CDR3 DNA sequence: TGTGCCAGCAGCAATCCCTCCGAGAAACGGGGAAACACCGGGGAGCTGTTTTTT. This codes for CASSNPSEKRGNTGELFF.

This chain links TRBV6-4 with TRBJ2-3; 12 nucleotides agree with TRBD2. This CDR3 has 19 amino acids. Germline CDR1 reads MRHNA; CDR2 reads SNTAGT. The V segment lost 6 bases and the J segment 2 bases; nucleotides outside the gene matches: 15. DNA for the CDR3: TGTGCCAGCAGCCGAACTGCCGGGACTAGCGGGCTAATCACAGATACGCAGTATTTT. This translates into CASSRTAGTSGLITDTQYF.

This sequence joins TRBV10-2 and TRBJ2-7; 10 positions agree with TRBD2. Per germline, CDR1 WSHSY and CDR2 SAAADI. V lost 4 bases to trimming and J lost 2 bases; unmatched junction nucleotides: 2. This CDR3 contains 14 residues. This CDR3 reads CASSGSGRAYEQYF. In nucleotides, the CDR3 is TGCGCCAGCAGTGGGAGCGGGAGGGCCTACGAGCAGTACTTC.